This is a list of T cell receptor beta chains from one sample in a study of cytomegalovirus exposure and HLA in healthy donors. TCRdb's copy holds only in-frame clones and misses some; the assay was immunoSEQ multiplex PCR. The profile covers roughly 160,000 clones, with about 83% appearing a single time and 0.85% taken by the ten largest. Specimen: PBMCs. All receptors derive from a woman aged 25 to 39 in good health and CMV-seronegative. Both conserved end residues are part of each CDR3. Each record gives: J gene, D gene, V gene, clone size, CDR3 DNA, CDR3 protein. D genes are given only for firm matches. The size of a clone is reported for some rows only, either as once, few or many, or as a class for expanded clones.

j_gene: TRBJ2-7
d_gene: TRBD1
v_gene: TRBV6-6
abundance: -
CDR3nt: TGTGCCAGCAGTTACGGGGACAGGGAATCCTACGAGCAGTACTTC
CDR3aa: CASSYGDRESYEQYF

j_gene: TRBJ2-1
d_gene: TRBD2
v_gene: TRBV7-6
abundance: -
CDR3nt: TGTGCCAGCAGCTCGTCTAGCGGGAGAAACAATGAGCAGTTCTTC
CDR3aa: CASSSSSGRNNEQFF

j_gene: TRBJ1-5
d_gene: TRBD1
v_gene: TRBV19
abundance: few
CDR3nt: TGTGCCAGTAGTACGAGGACAGGGGAGGATCAGCCCCAGCATTTT
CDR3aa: CASSTRTGEDQPQHF

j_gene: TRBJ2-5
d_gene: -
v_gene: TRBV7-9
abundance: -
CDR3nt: TGTGCCAGCAGCCGGGAAACTGTACAAGAGACCCAGTACTTC
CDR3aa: CASSRETVQETQYF

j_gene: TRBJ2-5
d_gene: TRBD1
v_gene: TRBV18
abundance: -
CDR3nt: TGTGCCAGCTCACCACCGGGACAGGGAAAAGAGACCCAGTACTTC
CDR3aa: CASSPPGQGKETQYF

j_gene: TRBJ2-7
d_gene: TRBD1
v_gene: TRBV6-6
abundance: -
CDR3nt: TGTGCCAGCAGCCCAGGGGGCCTCTCATCCTACGAGCAGTACTTC
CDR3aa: CASSPGGLSSYEQYF

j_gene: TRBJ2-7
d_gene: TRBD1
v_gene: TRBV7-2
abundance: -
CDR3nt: TGTGCCAGCGGACAGGGCACCTACGAGCAGTACTTC
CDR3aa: CASGQGTYEQYF

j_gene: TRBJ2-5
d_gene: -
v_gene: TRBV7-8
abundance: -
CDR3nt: TGTGCCAGCAGCTTATCGGGGACCCAGTACTTC
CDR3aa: CASSLSGTQYF

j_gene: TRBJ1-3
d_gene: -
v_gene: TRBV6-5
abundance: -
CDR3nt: TGTGCCAGCAGTTCCCCCCCTCCTGGAAACACCATATATTTT
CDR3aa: CASSSPPPGNTIYF

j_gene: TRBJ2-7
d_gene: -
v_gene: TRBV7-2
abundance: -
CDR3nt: TGTGCCAGCAGCGTAAGATCCGGGACAAAAGTTTCCTACGAGCAGTACTTC
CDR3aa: CASSVRSGTKVSYEQYF

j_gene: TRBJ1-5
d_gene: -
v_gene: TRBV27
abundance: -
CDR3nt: TGTGCCAGCAGTTTTCGGGATCAGCCCCAGCATTTT
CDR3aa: CASSFRDQPQHF

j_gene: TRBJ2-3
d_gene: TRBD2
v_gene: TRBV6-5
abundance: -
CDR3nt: TGTGCCAGCCGACAATCTAGCGGCCCGGGGGAGTATTTT
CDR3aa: CASRQSSGPGEYF

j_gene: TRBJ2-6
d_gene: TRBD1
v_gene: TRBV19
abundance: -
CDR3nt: TGTGCCAGTAGCGCGTTCGGGACAGGCGGTGGGGGTGGGGCCAACGTCCTGACTTTC
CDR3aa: CASSAFGTGGGGGANVLTF

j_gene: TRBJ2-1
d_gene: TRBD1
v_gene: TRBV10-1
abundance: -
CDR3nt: TGCGCCAGCAGTGAGGGGGGGACAGGGAGAAACAATGAGCAGTTCTTC
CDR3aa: CASSEGGTGRNNEQFF

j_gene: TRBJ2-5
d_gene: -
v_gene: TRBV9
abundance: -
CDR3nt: TGTGCCAGCAGCCGGGGAGGACTACCCCAAGAGACCCAGTACTTC
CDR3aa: CASSRGGLPQETQYF

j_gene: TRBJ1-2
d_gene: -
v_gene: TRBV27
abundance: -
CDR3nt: TGTGCCAGCAGTTTATCGATAAGTGGGGCAGGCCACACTAACTATGGCTACACCTTC
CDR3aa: CASSLSISGAGHTNYGYTF

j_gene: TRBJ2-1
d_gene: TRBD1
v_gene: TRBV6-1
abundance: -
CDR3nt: TGTGCCAGCACTAGAGGACAGGGCGGTGAGCAGTTCTTC
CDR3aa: CASTRGQGGEQFF

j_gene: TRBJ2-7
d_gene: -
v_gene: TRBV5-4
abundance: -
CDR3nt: TGTGCCAGCAGTCTGCTATCCTACGAGCAGTACTTC
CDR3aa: CASSLLSYEQYF

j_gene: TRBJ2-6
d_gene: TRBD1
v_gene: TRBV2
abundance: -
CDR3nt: TGTGCCAGCAGCGCGGACAGGAACTCTGGGGCCAACGTCCTGACTTTC
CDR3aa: CASSADRNSGANVLTF

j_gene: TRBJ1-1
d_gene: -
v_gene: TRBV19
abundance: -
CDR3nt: TGTGCCACCACTCAGCGGCCACAGGGAGCTGAAGCTTTCTTT
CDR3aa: CATTQRPQGAEAFF

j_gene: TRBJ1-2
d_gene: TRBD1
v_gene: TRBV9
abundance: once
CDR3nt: TGTGCCAGCAGCCCAGGGGACAGTTACTATGGCTACACCTTC
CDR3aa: CASSPGDSYYGYTF

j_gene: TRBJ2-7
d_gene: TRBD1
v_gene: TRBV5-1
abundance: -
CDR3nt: TGCGCCAGCAGCTCGACCGGGACAGGGAACGAGCAGTACTTC
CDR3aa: CASSSTGTGNEQYF

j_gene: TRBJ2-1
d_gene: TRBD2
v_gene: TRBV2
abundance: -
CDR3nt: TGTGCCACAAAGACTAGCGGGAGCTCCTACAATGAGCAGTTCTTC
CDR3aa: CATKTSGSSYNEQFF

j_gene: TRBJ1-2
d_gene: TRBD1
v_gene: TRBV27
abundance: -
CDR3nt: TGTGCCAGCAGTACCGGACAGGGGGCGCCCGGCTACACCTTC
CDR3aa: CASSTGQGAPGYTF

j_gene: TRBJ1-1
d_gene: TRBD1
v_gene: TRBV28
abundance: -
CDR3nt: TGTGCCAGCAGTCGTTCCCTGGGACAGGTGAACACTGAAGCTTTCTTT
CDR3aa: CASSRSLGQVNTEAFF

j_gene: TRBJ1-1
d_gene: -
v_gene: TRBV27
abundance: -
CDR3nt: TGTGCCAGCAGTTCTAGGACGGGATTGAACACTGAAGCTTTCTTT
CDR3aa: CASSSRTGLNTEAFF

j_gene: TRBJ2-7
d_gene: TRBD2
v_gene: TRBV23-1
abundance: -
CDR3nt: TGCGCCAGCAGTCAGAGGGGGACTAGTGGTTACGAGCAGTACTTC
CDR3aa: CASSQRGTSGYEQYF

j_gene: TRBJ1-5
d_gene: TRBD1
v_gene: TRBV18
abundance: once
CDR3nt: TGTGCCAGCTCTCTGGGGACAGGGGACAATCAGCCCCAGCATTTT
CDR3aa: CASSLGTGDNQPQHF

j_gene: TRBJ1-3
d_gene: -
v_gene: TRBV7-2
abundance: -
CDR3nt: TGTGCCAGCAGCTTTCCCCAGGGCTCTGGAAACACCATATATTTT
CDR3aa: CASSFPQGSGNTIYF

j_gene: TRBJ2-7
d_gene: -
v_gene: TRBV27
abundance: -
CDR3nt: TGTGCCAGCAGCCTATCCCCCGGAGGGTTGAACGAGCAGTACTTC
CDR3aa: CASSLSPGGLNEQYF

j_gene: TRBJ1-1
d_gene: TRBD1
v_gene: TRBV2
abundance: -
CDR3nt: TGTGCCAGCAGTAAACAGGGGGCGGGCACTGAAGCTTTCTTT
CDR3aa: CASSKQGAGTEAFF

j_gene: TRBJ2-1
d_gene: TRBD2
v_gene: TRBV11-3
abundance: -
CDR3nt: TGTGCCAGCAGCTTTTCGGGAGGAGGGGATGAGCAGTTCTTC
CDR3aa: CASSFSGGGDEQFF

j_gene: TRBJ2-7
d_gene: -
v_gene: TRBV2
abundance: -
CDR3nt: TGTGCCAGCACCTACCTTCCGGCCTACGAGCAGTACTTC
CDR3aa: CASTYLPAYEQYF

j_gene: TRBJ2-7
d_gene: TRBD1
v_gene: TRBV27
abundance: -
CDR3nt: TGTGCCAGCAGTATGGGACAGCCGATAACCTACGAGCAGTACTTC
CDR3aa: CASSMGQPITYEQYF

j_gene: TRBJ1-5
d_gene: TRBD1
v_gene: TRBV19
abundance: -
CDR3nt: TGTGCCAGTAGTTCTTGGGGGGACAGGGGGCTGCCCCAGCATTTT
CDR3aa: CASSSWGDRGLPQHF

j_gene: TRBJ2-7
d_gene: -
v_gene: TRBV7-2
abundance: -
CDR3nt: TGTGCCAGCAGCCTCGTCGGGTGGCAGAAGCAGTACTTC
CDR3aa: CASSLVGWQKQYF

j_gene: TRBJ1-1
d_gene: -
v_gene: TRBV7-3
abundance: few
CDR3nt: TGTGCCAGCAGCTTGCATGGGACAACGAACACTGAAGCTTTCTTT
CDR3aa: CASSLHGTTNTEAFF

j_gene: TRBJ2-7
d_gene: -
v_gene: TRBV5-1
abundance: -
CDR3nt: TGCGCCAGCAGCCCGGACTATCCCGTGGGCGAGCAGTACTTC
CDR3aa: CASSPDYPVGEQYF

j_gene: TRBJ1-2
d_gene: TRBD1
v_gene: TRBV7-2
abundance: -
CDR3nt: TGTGCCAGCAGTTCTGGACCCCGACAGGGGGGGACTAACTATGGCTACACCTTC
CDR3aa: CASSSGPRQGGTNYGYTF

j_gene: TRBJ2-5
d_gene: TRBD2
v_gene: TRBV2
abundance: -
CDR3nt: TGTGCCAGCAGGGAAACACTAGCGGGGGTAGAGACCCAGTACTTC
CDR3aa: CASRETLAGVETQYF

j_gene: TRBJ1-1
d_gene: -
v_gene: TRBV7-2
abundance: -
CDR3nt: TGTGCCAGCAGCGGCGGACAAGGCCTCATGAACACTGAAGCTTTCTTT
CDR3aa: CASSGGQGLMNTEAFF

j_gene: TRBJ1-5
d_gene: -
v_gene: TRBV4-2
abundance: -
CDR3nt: TGTGCCAGCAGCCAAGAAGCAGGGGTGGGGGATCAGCCCCAGCATTTT
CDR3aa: CASSQEAGVGDQPQHF

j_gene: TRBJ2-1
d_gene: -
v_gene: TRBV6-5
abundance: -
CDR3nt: TGTGCCAGCAGAACAGGGAGATATTCCTACAATGAGCAGTTCTTC
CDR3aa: CASRTGRYSYNEQFF

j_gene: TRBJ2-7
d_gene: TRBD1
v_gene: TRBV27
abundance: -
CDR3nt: TGTGCCAGCAAAACAGGAGGACAGGGTATCGCCTACGAGCAGTACTTC
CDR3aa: CASKTGGQGIAYEQYF

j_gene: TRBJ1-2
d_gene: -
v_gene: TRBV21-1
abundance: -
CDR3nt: TGTGCCAGCAGCCTGCGTACAGGGTTGAGGAACTATGGCTACACCTTC
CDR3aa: CASSLRTGLRNYGYTF

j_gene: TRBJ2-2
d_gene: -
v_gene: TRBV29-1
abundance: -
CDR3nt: TGCAGCGTTGTGGTGCGCGGGGAGCTGTTTTTT
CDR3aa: CSVVVRGELFF

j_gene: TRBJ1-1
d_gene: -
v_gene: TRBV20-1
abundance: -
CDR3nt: TGCAGTGCTAATCCGGGCACTGAAGCTTTCTTT
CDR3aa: CSANPGTEAFF

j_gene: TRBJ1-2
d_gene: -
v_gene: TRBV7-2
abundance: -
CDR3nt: TGTGCCAGCAGCTTAGGAGGAACTTTCTATGGCTACACCTTC
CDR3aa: CASSLGGTFYGYTF

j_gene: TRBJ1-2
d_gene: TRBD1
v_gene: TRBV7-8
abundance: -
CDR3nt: TGTGCCAGCAGCTTAGGGCAGGGGGTCGGTGGCTACACCTTC
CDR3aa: CASSLGQGVGGYTF

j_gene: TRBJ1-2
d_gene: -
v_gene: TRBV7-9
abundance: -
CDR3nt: TGTGCCAGCAGCTTATCAGGCCCAGGTGGCTACACCTTC
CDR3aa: CASSLSGPGGYTF

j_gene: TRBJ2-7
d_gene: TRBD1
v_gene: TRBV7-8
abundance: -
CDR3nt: TGTGCCAGCAGCTTACGTGGACAGGGGGCCCGGTACTTC
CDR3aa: CASSLRGQGARYF

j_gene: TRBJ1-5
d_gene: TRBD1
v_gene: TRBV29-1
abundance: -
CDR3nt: TGCAGCGTGACCCAGGGGGCTAGCAATCAGCCCCAGCATTTT
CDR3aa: CSVTQGASNQPQHF

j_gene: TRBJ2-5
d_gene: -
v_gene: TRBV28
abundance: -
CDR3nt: TGTGCCAGCAGGGGACGGGGGGAGACCCAGTACTTC
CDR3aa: CASRGRGETQYF